Each of the 7 T cell receptor beta chains below was sequenced from the same sample in a study of T cells after somatic rescue of genetic block. The protocol was immunoSEQ multiplex PCR, while the TCRdb copy is restricted to in-frame clones and leaves out a portion. The sample lists 85,000 to 90,000 clones, over 80% occurring once. The sequenced sample consisted of peripheral blood mononuclear cells (PBMCs). Source of these receptors: a woman between 18 and 30 years old.

The chain recombines TRBV9 with TRBJ1-1, with 7 bases fitting TRBD1. With 0 bases clipped from V and 11 bases from J, the junction kept 10 bases outside the gene matches. Germline V CDR1 and CDR2: SGDLS, YYNGEE. This CDR3 is built from 14 residues. CDR3 DNA: TGTGCCAGCAGCGTAGAGGGGGTCACAGGGGCGGCTTTCTTT. Protein sequence: CASSVEGVTGAAFF.

The chain employs TRBV10-1 and TRBJ2-1; TRBD2 aligns across 7 bases. The CDR3 is made up of 14 amino acids. Trimming at V came to 5 bases and at J to 9 bases, leaving 10 bases not matched to a gene. Germline CDR1 WNHNN, CDR2 SYGVQD (reference sequence). The CDR3 reads CASSTLAEGTEQFF. Here the CDR3 DNA reads TGCGCCAGCAGTACCCTAGCGGAGGGGACTGAGCAGTTCTTC.

This chain connects TRBV6-5 to TRBJ2-3; D is perhaps TRBD2 (6 bases). This CDR3 has 14 residues. Between the trimmed V and J ends, which lost 7 bases and 2 bases, there was a span of 13 bases. Germline V gene lookup returns CDR1 MNHEY and CDR2 SVGAGI. The chain's CDR3 is CASKQGGTTDTQYF. The CDR3 DNA reads as TGTGCCAGCAAGCAAGGAGGGACCACAGATACGCAGTATTTT.

V gene TRBV7-8 combines with J gene TRBJ2-2; maybe TRBD2 (6 bases). Trimming removed 3 bases at V and 0 bases at J, with 14 bases between. The CDR3 totals 17 residues. Germline assignment: CDR1 SGHVS and CDR2 FQNEAQ. CDR3 bases: TGTGCCAGCAGCTTTGGATGGTCGGGAGCGAACACCGGGGAGCTGTTTTTT. Protein: CASSFGWSGANTGELFF.

The chain joins TRBV7-9 to TRBJ2-4; a weak D match, TRBD2 (6 bases). CDR3 size: 16 residues. CDR1 and CDR2 from the germline V gene are SEHNR and FQNEAQ (reference sequence). Deletions cut 4 bases from V and 1 base from J, with 14 bases between. CDR3 coding DNA: TGTGCCAGCAGCTATACGGGGGTGAAGGCCAAAAACATTCAGTACTTC. Residues: CASSYTGVKAKNIQYF.

This clone was observed once. The chain couples TRBV14 to TRBJ2-1, with D possibly being TRBD1 (7 bases). This CDR3 spans 16 amino acids. Trimming left V 2 bases short and J 10 bases short, with 21 bases between. Germline V CDR1 and CDR2: SGHDN, FVKESK. The CDR3 DNA reads as TGTGCCAGCAGCCAATCAGGGGGACTTAATGACAGAGAGCAGTTCTTC. It yields the protein CASSQSGGLNDREQFF.

The chain employs TRBV11-3 and TRBJ2-3; possible D gene TRBD2, 6 bases. Deletions cut 0 bases from V and 6 bases from J, with 16 bases between. The germline V gene has CDR1 SGHNT and CDR2 YENEEA. The CDR3 has 16 amino acids. The CDR3 protein is CASSLEGAGRADTQYF. CDR3 DNA: TGTGCCAGCAGCTTAGAAGGGGCGGGACGGGCGGATACGCAGTATTTT.